These T cell receptor beta chains were read from a single sample in a study of blood T cells in healthy people across ages. TCRdb re-called the 5' RACE reads with MiXCR, one entry per CDR3 protein. The sample gives over 500,000 distinct CDR3 sequences, approximately 52% of which show up once; roughly 13% is in the top ten. The sequenced sample was blood. Every receptor here comes from a woman of 80 years or more in good health. The CDR3 runs from the conserved cysteine through the conserved F or W. Fields, in order: V gene, clone size, D gene, J gene, CDR3 DNA, CDR3 protein. The D gene is left open where the match is weak. Clone size appears in some rows only: once, few, many, or a class for an expanded clone.

v_gene: TRBV7-2; abundance: -; d_gene: -; j_gene: TRBJ1-1; CDR3nt: TGTGCCAGCAGCTTAGAGTATTCAGGGGACACTGAAGCTTTCTTT; CDR3aa: CASSLEYSGDTEAFF
v_gene: TRBV20-1; abundance: many; d_gene: -; j_gene: TRBJ2-1; CDR3nt: TGCAGTGCTAGTGGGCGGGATGAGCAGTTCTTC; CDR3aa: CSASGRDEQFF
v_gene: TRBV5-1; abundance: -; d_gene: -; j_gene: TRBJ2-5; CDR3nt: TGCGCCAGCAGCTCAATGGTCCCCTCGGAGACCCAGTACTTC; CDR3aa: CASSSMVPSETQYF
v_gene: TRBV5-1; abundance: few; d_gene: TRBD1; j_gene: TRBJ1-1; CDR3nt: TGCGCCAGCAGCTTCCTGACAGGGGCCACTGAAGCTTTCTTT; CDR3aa: CASSFLTGATEAFF
v_gene: TRBV5-1; abundance: many; d_gene: -; j_gene: TRBJ2-7; CDR3nt: TGCGCCAGCAGCGCGACAACTACCTACGAGCAGTACTTC; CDR3aa: CASSATTTYEQYF
v_gene: TRBV4-3; abundance: -; d_gene: -; j_gene: TRBJ2-7; CDR3nt: TGCGCCAGCAGCCAAGAGGTACTAGCAGGGCAGTACTTC; CDR3aa: CASSQEVLAGQYF
v_gene: TRBV7-9; abundance: -; d_gene: TRBD1; j_gene: TRBJ2-7; CDR3nt: TGTGCCAGCAGCGTTAGCTCCCGGGACAGGGTGCAATACGAGCAGTACTTC; CDR3aa: CASSVSSRDRVQYEQYF
v_gene: TRBV20-1; abundance: -; d_gene: -; j_gene: TRBJ2-1; CDR3nt: TGCAGTGCTAGGGATTCTTCTGAGACCCAGTTCTTC; CDR3aa: CSARDSSETQFF
v_gene: TRBV28; abundance: -; d_gene: -; j_gene: TRBJ2-5; CDR3nt: TGTGCCAGCAGCCCGGGGTCGGCGGGTCAAGAGACCCAGTACTTC; CDR3aa: CASSPGSAGQETQYF
v_gene: TRBV20-1; abundance: -; d_gene: -; j_gene: TRBJ1-5; CDR3nt: TGCAGTGCTAGCGCGGGTGAAGGGGGATGGCAGCCCCAGCATTTT; CDR3aa: CSASAGEGGWQPQHF
v_gene: TRBV7-2; abundance: -; d_gene: TRBD2; j_gene: TRBJ2-3; CDR3nt: TGTGCCAGCAGCCTTCGGGGGACTAGCGAGAGGGCAGATACGCAGTATTTT; CDR3aa: CASSLRGTSERADTQYF
v_gene: TRBV6-5; abundance: -; d_gene: -; j_gene: TRBJ1-5; CDR3nt: TGTGTCAGCAGTTACAGAGCGGCGGGTCAGCCCCAGCATTTT; CDR3aa: CVSSYRAAGQPQHF
v_gene: TRBV28; abundance: many; d_gene: -; j_gene: TRBJ2-4; CDR3nt: TGTGCCAGCAGTGGGGTTGGCGGGGCCTTTCAGTACTTC; CDR3aa: CASSGVGGAFQYF
v_gene: TRBV5-1; abundance: many; d_gene: TRBD1; j_gene: TRBJ2-1; CDR3nt: TGCGCCAGCAGCGTACAGGGGGTGGACAATGAGCAGTTCTTC; CDR3aa: CASSVQGVDNEQFF
v_gene: TRBV2; abundance: -; d_gene: -; j_gene: TRBJ2-2; CDR3nt: TGTGCCAGCAGATCCACCGGGGAGCTGTTTTTT; CDR3aa: CASRSTGELFF
v_gene: TRBV6-2/TRBV6-3; abundance: many; d_gene: -; j_gene: TRBJ2-3; CDR3nt: TGTGCCAGCAGTTTCATCCGGGACTCGTTATATACGCAGTATTTT; CDR3aa: CASSFIRDSLYTQYF
v_gene: TRBV29-1; abundance: -; d_gene: -; j_gene: TRBJ2-1; CDR3nt: TGCAGCTGGAGGGGACCTTACAATGAGCAGTTCTTC; CDR3aa: CSWRGPYNEQFF